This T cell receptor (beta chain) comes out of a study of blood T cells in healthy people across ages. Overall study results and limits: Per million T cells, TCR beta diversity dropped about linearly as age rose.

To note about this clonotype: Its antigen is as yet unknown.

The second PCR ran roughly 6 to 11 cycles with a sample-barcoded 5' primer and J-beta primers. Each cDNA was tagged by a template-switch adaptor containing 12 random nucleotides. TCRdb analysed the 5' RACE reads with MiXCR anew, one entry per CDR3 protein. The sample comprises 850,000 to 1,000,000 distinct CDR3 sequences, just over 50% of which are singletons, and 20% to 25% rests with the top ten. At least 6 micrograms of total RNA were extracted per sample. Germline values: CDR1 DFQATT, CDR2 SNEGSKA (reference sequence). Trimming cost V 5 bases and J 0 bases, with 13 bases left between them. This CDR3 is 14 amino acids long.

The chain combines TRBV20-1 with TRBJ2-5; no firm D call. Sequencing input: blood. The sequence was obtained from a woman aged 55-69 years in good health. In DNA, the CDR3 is TGCAGTGCTGGGATGCTCCCTGACCAAGAGACCCAGTACTTC. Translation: CSAGMLPDQETQYF.